These T cell receptor beta chains were read from a single sample in a study of T-cell memory formation after mild COVID-19. Via MiXCR, TCRdb re-called the 5' RACE reads, giving one row per CDR3 protein. Of 350,000 to 500,000 distinct CDR3 sequences in the sample, 20% to 30% were seen once. Sequenced sample: PBMCs or a T cell subset sorted from them (not recorded which). The receptor source for this set is an adult woman who had mild COVID-19 (a few samples of this study predate the infection). Cell type and time point are not known. The CDR3 runs from the conserved cysteine through the conserved F or W. D genes are given only for firm matches. Not every row has a clone size; where given, it reads once, few, many or a size class.

V gene: TRBV6-5
D gene: -
clone size: once
J gene: TRBJ1-1
CDR3 DNA: TGTGCCAGCAGTTTCATCCAAAGGGGTACTGAAGCTTTCTTT
CDR3 protein: CASSFIQRGTEAFF

V gene: TRBV5-4
D gene: -
clone size: -
J gene: TRBJ2-5
CDR3 DNA: TGTGCCAGCAGCTGGGCGATAGGAGAGACCCAGTACTTC
CDR3 protein: CASSWAIGETQYF

V gene: TRBV6-2/TRBV6-3
D gene: TRBD1
clone size: -
J gene: TRBJ2-7
CDR3 DNA: TGTGCCAGCAGTTCCCTGATCCGGACAGGGTTCGGAAACGAGCAGTACTTC
CDR3 protein: CASSSLIRTGFGNEQYF

V gene: TRBV10-3
D gene: -
clone size: few
J gene: TRBJ2-1
CDR3 DNA: TGTGCCATCAGTGAAGTCTATGAGCAGTTCTTC
CDR3 protein: CAISEVYEQFF

V gene: TRBV20-1
D gene: TRBD1
clone size: -
J gene: TRBJ2-5
CDR3 DNA: TGCAGTGCTAGAGATATAGGACAGGGAATAGAGACCCAGTACTTC
CDR3 protein: CSARDIGQGIETQYF

V gene: TRBV6-5
D gene: -
clone size: -
J gene: TRBJ2-5
CDR3 DNA: TGTGCCAGCAGCAGGCTGGAAGGAGAGACCCAGTACTTC
CDR3 protein: CASSRLEGETQYF

V gene: TRBV5-1
D gene: TRBD1
clone size: -
J gene: TRBJ1-1
CDR3 DNA: TGCGCCAGCAGCCCAGGACAGGGGGCTTTCGTCCCTGAAGCTTTCTTT
CDR3 protein: CASSPGQGAFVPEAFF

V gene: TRBV7-8
D gene: TRBD2
clone size: few
J gene: TRBJ2-1
CDR3 DNA: TGTGCCAGCAGCTTAGAACTAGCGGTAGGAGGTAATGAGCAGTTCTTC
CDR3 protein: CASSLELAVGGNEQFF

V gene: TRBV12-3/TRBV12-4
D gene: -
clone size: few
J gene: TRBJ2-1
CDR3 DNA: TGTGCCAGCGGATCCGGGACTTCGTATTATGATGAGCAGTTCTTC
CDR3 protein: CASGSGTSYYDEQFF

V gene: TRBV27
D gene: TRBD1
clone size: -
J gene: TRBJ1-2
CDR3 DNA: TGTGCCAGCAGCCGACAGGGGTCCGTCCTTAACTATGGCTACACCTTC
CDR3 protein: CASSRQGSVLNYGYTF

V gene: TRBV7-3
D gene: -
clone size: many
J gene: TRBJ2-2
CDR3 DNA: TGTGCCAGCAGCCCTGACACCGGGGAGCTGTTTTTT
CDR3 protein: CASSPDTGELFF

V gene: TRBV29-1
D gene: -
clone size: few
J gene: TRBJ2-7
CDR3 DNA: TGCAGCGTTGGAGTCGGGGGCTACGAGCAGTACTTC
CDR3 protein: CSVGVGGYEQYF

V gene: TRBV7-9
D gene: TRBD1
clone size: -
J gene: TRBJ2-3
CDR3 DNA: TGTGCCAGCAGCCAGTACAGGGGCGGAAGCACAGATACGCAGTATTTT
CDR3 protein: CASSQYRGGSTDTQYF

V gene: TRBV15
D gene: -
clone size: few
J gene: TRBJ1-1
CDR3 DNA: TGTGCCACCAGCGGGGCTAACACTGAAGCTTTCTTT
CDR3 protein: CATSGANTEAFF

V gene: TRBV19
D gene: -
clone size: few
J gene: TRBJ2-2
CDR3 DNA: TGTGCCAGTAGTTCCCTTCCCCTCAGGGGCACCGGGGAGCTGTTTTTT
CDR3 protein: CASSSLPLRGTGELFF

V gene: TRBV6-1
D gene: -
clone size: few
J gene: TRBJ1-4
CDR3 DNA: TGTGCCAGCAGTGACGGACTGAGGGATGAAAAACTGTTTTTT
CDR3 protein: CASSDGLRDEKLFF

V gene: TRBV19
D gene: -
clone size: few
J gene: TRBJ1-2
CDR3 DNA: TGTGCCAGTAGTCAGGGACCCACCTATGGCTACACCTTC
CDR3 protein: CASSQGPTYGYTF

V gene: TRBV6-2/TRBV6-3
D gene: -
clone size: few
J gene: TRBJ2-1
CDR3 DNA: TGTGCCAGCAGTTACGTTGGGGATGGGACCGCCAATGAGCAGTTCTTC
CDR3 protein: CASSYVGDGTANEQFF

V gene: TRBV5-6
D gene: -
clone size: -
J gene: TRBJ2-1
CDR3 DNA: TGTGCCAGCAGCTTGGTAGGGGCTTACAGGGCCAATGAGCAGTTCTTC
CDR3 protein: CASSLVGAYRANEQFF

V gene: TRBV27
D gene: -
clone size: -
J gene: TRBJ1-1
CDR3 DNA: TGTGCCAGCGCCGGACAGTCTCAAGTGAACACTGAAGCTTTCTTT
CDR3 protein: CASAGQSQVNTEAFF

V gene: TRBV6-5
D gene: -
clone size: -
J gene: TRBJ2-3
CDR3 DNA: TGTGCCAGCAGCGGAATTAGCACAGATACGCAGTATTTT
CDR3 protein: CASSGISTDTQYF

V gene: TRBV7-2
D gene: -
clone size: -
J gene: TRBJ1-1
CDR3 DNA: TGTGCCAGCAGCTTAGTCTTGGCTAACACTGAAGCTTTCTTT
CDR3 protein: CASSLVLANTEAFF

V gene: TRBV28
D gene: -
clone size: few
J gene: TRBJ2-6
CDR3 DNA: TGTGCCAGCACTGGTAGGAGCGCTGGGGCCAACGTCCTGACTTTC
CDR3 protein: CASTGRSAGANVLTF

V gene: TRBV4-3
D gene: TRBD2
clone size: few
J gene: TRBJ2-1
CDR3 DNA: TGCGCCAGCAGCCAAGATCATTCTCCAGGACTAGCGGGAACCCTCGGGGCCCAAAATGAGCAGTTCTTC
CDR3 protein: CASSQDHSPGLAGTLGAQNEQFF

V gene: TRBV10-3
D gene: TRBD1
clone size: -
J gene: TRBJ2-5
CDR3 DNA: TGTGCCATCAGTTTGGACAGGGGAAAAGAGACCCAGTACTTC
CDR3 protein: CAISLDRGKETQYF

V gene: TRBV12-3/TRBV12-4
D gene: -
clone size: few
J gene: TRBJ2-1
CDR3 DNA: TGTGCCAGCAGTTTTCGCCAGTTTTACCATGAGCAGTTCTTC
CDR3 protein: CASSFRQFYHEQFF

V gene: TRBV7-8
D gene: -
clone size: -
J gene: TRBJ1-1
CDR3 DNA: TGTGCCAGCAGCTTGGAAAAAGGTAGAGGAATAAACACTGAAGCTTTCTTT
CDR3 protein: CASSLEKGRGINTEAFF

V gene: TRBV7-9
D gene: -
clone size: -
J gene: TRBJ1-2
CDR3 DNA: TGTGCCAGCAGGGTTTGGTCTGGCTACACCTTC
CDR3 protein: CASRVWSGYTF

V gene: TRBV4-3
D gene: TRBD2
clone size: few
J gene: TRBJ2-5
CDR3 DNA: TGCGCCAGCAGCCGAGAGGTAGCGGGAGTGGGGGAGACCCAGTACTTC
CDR3 protein: CASSREVAGVGETQYF

V gene: TRBV24-1
D gene: -
clone size: -
J gene: TRBJ2-3
CDR3 DNA: TGTGCCACCAGCGACCCAGGCGGACGGTTCTCAGATACGCAGTATTTT
CDR3 protein: CATSDPGGRFSDTQYF

V gene: TRBV12-3/TRBV12-4
D gene: -
clone size: few
J gene: TRBJ2-7
CDR3 DNA: TGTGCCAGCAGTTTAGTGGGGTACTACGAGCAGTACTTC
CDR3 protein: CASSLVGYYEQYF

V gene: TRBV7-2
D gene: -
clone size: many
J gene: TRBJ1-6
CDR3 DNA: TGTGCCAGCAGCTTAGTTTGGGGGGTCACGAATTCACCCCTCCACTTT
CDR3 protein: CASSLVWGVTNSPLHF

V gene: TRBV5-6
D gene: TRBD1
clone size: few
J gene: TRBJ2-3
CDR3 DNA: TGTGCCAGCAGCTTGGGGACAGGCCTCACAGATACGCAGTATTTT
CDR3 protein: CASSLGTGLTDTQYF

V gene: TRBV5-5
D gene: -
clone size: -
J gene: TRBJ2-2
CDR3 DNA: TGTGCCAGCAGCTTGTCGGGGTTTACGTCCGGGGAGCTGTTTTTT
CDR3 protein: CASSLSGFTSGELFF

V gene: TRBV27
D gene: TRBD1
clone size: few
J gene: TRBJ2-6
CDR3 DNA: TGTGCCAGCAGTTTAAGAGGGACAGGGCCCTACTCTGGGGCCAACGTCCTGACTTTC
CDR3 protein: CASSLRGTGPYSGANVLTF

V gene: TRBV29-1
D gene: -
clone size: -
J gene: TRBJ1-1
CDR3 DNA: TGCAGCGGAGGGGGGATAGGGAACACTGAAGCTTTCTTT
CDR3 protein: CSGGGIGNTEAFF

V gene: TRBV7-3
D gene: -
clone size: -
J gene: TRBJ2-1
CDR3 DNA: TGTGCCAGCAACTTCACCCAGTTCTTC
CDR3 protein: CASNFTQFF

V gene: TRBV18
D gene: TRBD2
clone size: -
J gene: TRBJ2-7
CDR3 DNA: TGTGCCAGCTCGGACGCGGGCGGGGGCGAGCAGTACTTC
CDR3 protein: CASSDAGGGEQYF

V gene: TRBV4-2
D gene: -
clone size: -
J gene: TRBJ1-1
CDR3 DNA: TGTGCCAGCAGCCAAGATCGGCAGGGAGTATGGAAAGCTGAAGCTTTCTTT
CDR3 protein: CASSQDRQGVWKAEAFF

V gene: TRBV6-1
D gene: -
clone size: -
J gene: TRBJ1-1
CDR3 DNA: TGTGCCAGCAGCCATACAAGGGATGAAGCTTTCTTT
CDR3 protein: CASSHTRDEAFF

V gene: TRBV7-2
D gene: -
clone size: -
J gene: TRBJ2-7
CDR3 DNA: TGTGCCAGCAGCCCCCGGGACAAGGGCCCCGAGCAGTACTTC
CDR3 protein: CASSPRDKGPEQYF

V gene: TRBV7-8
D gene: -
clone size: -
J gene: TRBJ1-5
CDR3 DNA: TGTGCCAGCAGCTTACAGGGGACCTCCTATCAGCCCCAGCATTTT
CDR3 protein: CASSLQGTSYQPQHF

V gene: TRBV7-9
D gene: -
clone size: -
J gene: TRBJ1-6
CDR3 DNA: TGTGCCAGCAGCTTAGCACCCAATTCACCCCTCCACTTT
CDR3 protein: CASSLAPNSPLHF

V gene: TRBV6-5
D gene: TRBD1
clone size: few
J gene: TRBJ2-3
CDR3 DNA: TGTGCCAGCAGTTGGAACCGGGACAGTTCGCAGTATTTT
CDR3 protein: CASSWNRDSSQYF

V gene: TRBV19
D gene: -
clone size: few
J gene: TRBJ1-5
CDR3 DNA: TGTGCCAGTAGTCCGGGGGGGGACCCCGGTCACAATCAGCCCCAGCATTTT
CDR3 protein: CASSPGGDPGHNQPQHF

V gene: TRBV7-8
D gene: TRBD2
clone size: few
J gene: TRBJ2-7
CDR3 DNA: TGTGCCAGCAGCCCTAGCGCCCCCCTGCGGGAGGGACCCTACGAGCAGTACTTC
CDR3 protein: CASSPSAPLREGPYEQYF

V gene: TRBV6-1
D gene: TRBD2
clone size: few
J gene: TRBJ2-3
CDR3 DNA: TGTGCCAGCAGGGGACTAGCGGGGGCCACGGGCTATACGCAGTATTTT
CDR3 protein: CASRGLAGATGYTQYF

V gene: TRBV7-9
D gene: TRBD1
clone size: -
J gene: TRBJ1-2
CDR3 DNA: TGTGCCAGCAGCCATGACAGGGGGCGGAACTATGGCTACACCTTC
CDR3 protein: CASSHDRGRNYGYTF

V gene: TRBV29-1
D gene: -
clone size: -
J gene: TRBJ2-7
CDR3 DNA: TGCAGCGTGTACGCCGGGGATTCCTACGAGCAGTACTTC
CDR3 protein: CSVYAGDSYEQYF

V gene: TRBV12-3/TRBV12-4
D gene: TRBD2
clone size: -
J gene: TRBJ2-2
CDR3 DNA: TGTGCCAGCAGTTTCGGACTAGCGATCGGGGAGCTGTTTTTT
CDR3 protein: CASSFGLAIGELFF

V gene: TRBV5-1
D gene: -
clone size: few
J gene: TRBJ1-1
CDR3 DNA: TGCGCCAGCAGTTCTCTCAGGGGATACACTGAAGCTTTCTTT
CDR3 protein: CASSSLRGYTEAFF